This T cell receptor (beta chain) was sequenced for a study of blood T cell repertoires in COVID-19. Across the whole study: Acute and convalescent COVID-19 samples came from the United States, Italy and Spain. PBMCs, B-cell-depleted T cells, or T cells were the source of the cDNA or gDNA that made up the material.

Enrollment of patients from Seattle took place during active infection, with longitudinal follow-up. The authors' processing: Nucleated cell number was recorded as an estimate derived from reference gene primer amplification. The assay was immunoSEQ multiplex PCR, and TCRdb's table has in-frame clones only and misses some. V, J and clone size reflect that table, while D and trimming were determined from the DNA. The table has 47,000 or so clones, 81% seen once. Trimming pared 5 bases from V and 5 bases from J, leaving 16 bases between. The CDR3 spans 15 residues. Germline V CDR1 and CDR2: MGHRA, YSYEKL. This clone rates as medium-sized.

Sequenced: peripheral blood. V usage is TRBV4-1 and J usage is TRBJ1-5; D unresolved. This sequence originates from a woman of 80 years or more with COVID-19, enrolled during active disease. DNA of the CDR3: TGCGCCAGCAGCGACCGGGATCCCGGGGATCAGCCCCAGCATTTT. This sequence encodes CASSDRDPGDQPQHF.